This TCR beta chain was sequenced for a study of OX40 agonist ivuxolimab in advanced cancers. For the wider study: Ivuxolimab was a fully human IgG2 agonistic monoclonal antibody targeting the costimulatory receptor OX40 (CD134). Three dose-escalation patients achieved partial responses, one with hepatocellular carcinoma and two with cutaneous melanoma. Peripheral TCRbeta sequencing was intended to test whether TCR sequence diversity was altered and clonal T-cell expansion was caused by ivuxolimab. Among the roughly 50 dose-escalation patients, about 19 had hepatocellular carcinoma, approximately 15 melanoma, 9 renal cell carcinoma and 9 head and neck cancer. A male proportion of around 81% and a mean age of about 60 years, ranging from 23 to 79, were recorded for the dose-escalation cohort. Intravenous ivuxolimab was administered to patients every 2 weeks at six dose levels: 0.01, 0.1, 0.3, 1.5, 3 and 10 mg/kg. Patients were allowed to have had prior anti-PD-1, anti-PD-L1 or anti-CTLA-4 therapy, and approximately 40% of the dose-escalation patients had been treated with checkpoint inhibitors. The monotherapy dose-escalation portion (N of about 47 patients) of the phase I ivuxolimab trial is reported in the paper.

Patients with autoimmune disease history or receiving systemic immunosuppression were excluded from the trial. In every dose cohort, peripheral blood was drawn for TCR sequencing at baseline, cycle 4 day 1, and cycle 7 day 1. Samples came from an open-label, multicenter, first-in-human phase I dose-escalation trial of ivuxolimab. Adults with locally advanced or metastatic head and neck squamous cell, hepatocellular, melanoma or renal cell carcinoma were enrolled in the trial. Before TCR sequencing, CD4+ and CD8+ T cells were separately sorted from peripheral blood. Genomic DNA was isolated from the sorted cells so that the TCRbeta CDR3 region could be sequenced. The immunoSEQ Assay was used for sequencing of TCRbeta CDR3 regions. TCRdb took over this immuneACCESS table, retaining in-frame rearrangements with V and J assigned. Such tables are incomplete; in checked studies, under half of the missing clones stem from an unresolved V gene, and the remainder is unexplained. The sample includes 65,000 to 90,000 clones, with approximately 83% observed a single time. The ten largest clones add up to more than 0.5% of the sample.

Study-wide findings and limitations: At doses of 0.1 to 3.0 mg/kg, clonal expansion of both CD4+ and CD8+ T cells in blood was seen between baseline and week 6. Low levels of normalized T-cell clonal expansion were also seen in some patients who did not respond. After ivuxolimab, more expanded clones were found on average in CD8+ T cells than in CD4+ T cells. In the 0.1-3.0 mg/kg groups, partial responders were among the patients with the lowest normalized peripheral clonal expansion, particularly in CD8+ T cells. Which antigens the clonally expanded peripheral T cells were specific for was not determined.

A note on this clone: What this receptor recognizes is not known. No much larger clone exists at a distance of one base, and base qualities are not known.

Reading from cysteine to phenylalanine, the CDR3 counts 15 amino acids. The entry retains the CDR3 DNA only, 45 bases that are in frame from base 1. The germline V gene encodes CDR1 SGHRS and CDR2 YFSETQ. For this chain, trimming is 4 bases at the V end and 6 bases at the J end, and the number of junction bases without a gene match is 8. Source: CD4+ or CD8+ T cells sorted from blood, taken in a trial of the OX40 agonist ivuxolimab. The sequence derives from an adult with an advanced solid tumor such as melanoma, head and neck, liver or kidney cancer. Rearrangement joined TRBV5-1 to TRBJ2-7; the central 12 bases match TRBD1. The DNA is TGCGCCAGCAGCCATGGGACAGGGGGCATGAGCGAGCAGTACTTC. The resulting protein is CASSHGTGGMSEQYF.